This TCR beta chain was sequenced during a study of cytomegalovirus exposure and HLA in healthy donors. With 60 Vbeta and 13 Jbeta primers, the PCR was carried out. Under the authors' procedure: Unique TCR beta chains totaled roughly 80 million in a later count, with roughly 11 million of them shared. The assay was immunoSEQ multiplex PCR, and TCRdb's table has in-frame clones only and misses some. V and J calls and clone size are as listed in that table; D and trimming were resolved from the DNA. The top ten clones hold 2% to 3% of a sample with nearly 110,000 clones, around 69% of them seen once. The CDR3 is 12 amino acids. The V end was cut by 4 bases, the J end by 7 bases, with 7 bases between. Germline CDR1 SGHDN, CDR2 FVKESK.

Source material: PBMCs. The genes are TRBV14 and TRBJ1-4; D ambiguous. The sequence was collected from a young man in good health and CMV-seronegative. In DNA, the CDR3 is TGTGCCAGCAGCCCGGGTGCTGAAAAACTGTTTTTT. It yields the protein CASSPGAEKLFF.